This is a list of T cell receptor beta chains from one sample in a study of T-cell memory formation after mild COVID-19. One entry per CDR3 protein, called by TCRdb with MiXCR from the 5' RACE reads. The table includes over 95,000 distinct CDR3 sequences, 22% detected once. Sample: PBMCs or a T cell subset sorted from them (not recorded which). The receptor source for this set is a man in his late teens or twenties who had mild COVID-19 (a few samples of this study predate the infection). Cell type and time point are not known. Each CDR3 is given with its conserved first and last residue. The D gene is left open where the match is weak. A row's size may be missing; if present it is once, few, many or a size class.

.	TRBJ1-3	TRBV12-3/TRBV12-4	.	TGTGCCAGCAGTCACGGATTCTCTGGAAACACCATATATTTT	CASSHGFSGNTIYF
.	TRBJ2-1	TRBV2	few	TGTGCCAGCAGTTTTGGTAGCGAGGTGGTTCACAATGAGCAGTTCTTC	CASSFGSEVVHNEQFF
TRBD1	TRBJ1-6	TRBV5-1	.	TGCGCCAGCAGCTCGGACAGGGTCCCCGATTCACCCCTCCACTTT	CASSSDRVPDSPLHF
.	TRBJ2-5	TRBV7-9	.	TGTGCCAGCAGCCCGGGATCCCAAGAGACCCAGTACTTC	CASSPGSQETQYF
.	TRBJ1-6	TRBV12-3/TRBV12-4	.	TGTGCCAGCAGTTTGGGCCTCTCCTATAATTCACCCCTCCACTTT	CASSLGLSYNSPLHF
.	TRBJ1-5	TRBV12-3/TRBV12-4	.	TGTGCCAGCAGTCTGCCAGGGCTAGGTCAGCCCCAGCATTTT	CASSLPGLGQPQHF
TRBD1	TRBJ1-2	TRBV20-1	few	TGCAGTGCCCGAGGGACAGCGGCCGGCTACACCTTC	CSARGTAAGYTF
.	TRBJ1-4	TRBV28	few	TGTGCCAGCAGTTCCCTAGGGGGTGAAAAACTGTTTTTT	CASSSLGGEKLFF
TRBD1	TRBJ1-5	TRBV19	.	TGTGCCAGTAGTATTTCGGGACAGGGGAATCAGCCCCAGCATTTT	CASSISGQGNQPQHF
TRBD2	TRBJ2-1	TRBV29-1	.	TGCAGCGTATGGACTAGCGGGACCTCCTACAATGAGCAGTTCTTC	CSVWTSGTSYNEQFF
.	TRBJ2-1	TRBV6-6	.	TGTGCCAGCAGTTATGCCAGATCCCGGACAGCCAACAATGAGCAGTTCTTC	CASSYARSRTANNEQFF
TRBD1	TRBJ1-1	TRBV5-1	.	TGCGCCAGCAGCTTGGGGGACAGGGAGTTGGGGAACACTGAAGCTTTCTTT	CASSLGDRELGNTEAFF
TRBD2	TRBJ2-5	TRBV7-2	.	TGTGCCAGCAGCTTATGGGCGGGGAGCGGGGGAGGAGAGACCCAGTACTTC	CASSLWAGSGGGETQYF
.	TRBJ1-2	TRBV27	.	TGTGCCAGCAGTACCACAGGGAGGGTCTACACCTTC	CASSTTGRVYTF
TRBD2	TRBJ2-3	TRBV5-1	few	TGCGCCAGCACCCCCCGGGGGGGGCTTCCAGATACGCAGTATTTT	CASTPRGGLPDTQYF
.	TRBJ2-7	TRBV20-1	.	TGCAGTGCCCCCGCCCCAGGCGCCCCCTACGAGCAGTACTTC	CSAPAPGAPYEQYF
.	TRBJ1-1	TRBV6-5	few	TGTGCCAGCAGTCCTACAGGGATCACTGAAGCTTTCTTT	CASSPTGITEAFF
.	TRBJ2-7	TRBV24-1	few	TGTGCCACCAGTGACCCGGTGGAGAGTAGCTCCTACGAGCAGTACTTC	CATSDPVESSSYEQYF
TRBD1	TRBJ2-3	TRBV29-1	.	TGCCAGGGGACAGAGGGCACAGATACGCAGTATTTT	CQGTEGTDTQYF
.	TRBJ1-5	TRBV29-1	few	TGCAGCGTCCGACAGGTTTGGCCCCAGCATTTT	CSVRQVWPQHF
.	TRBJ2-7	TRBV4-1	.	TGCGCCAGCAGCCCCGACCCGGGCGGGGACTACGAGCAGTACTTC	CASSPDPGGDYEQYF
.	TRBJ2-1	TRBV19	.	TGTGCCAGTAGTATACCGGGGGTCTCCTACAATGAGCAGTTCTTC	CASSIPGVSYNEQFF
.	TRBJ2-7	TRBV9	.	TGTGCCAGCAGCGTAGGTGGGGGAACCTACGAGCAGTACTTC	CASSVGGGTYEQYF
TRBD1	TRBJ2-7	TRBV29-1	few	TGCAGCGTTCGACAGGGGTCCTACGAGCAGTACTTC	CSVRQGSYEQYF
TRBD1	TRBJ1-2	TRBV4-3	few	TGCGCCAGCAGCCAAGATAGACAGGGTCCCCACTATGGCTACACCTTC	CASSQDRQGPHYGYTF
.	TRBJ1-1	TRBV4-1	few	TGCGCCAGCACAGGGGAAGGGGGCACTGAAGCTTTCTTT	CASTGEGGTEAFF